The present T cell receptor (beta chain) was sequenced within a study of control samples from healthy donors and cancer patients. The CDR3 covers 14 residues. The germline V and J ends were trimmed by 0 bases and 1 base, with 7 bases remaining between them. Germline values: CDR1 MNHEY, CDR2 SVGAGI. A remark on this clone: This same CDR3 is encoded by further DNA sequences in the sample.

Sequencing was performed with immunoSEQ multiplex PCR; in TCRdb, only in-frame clones are kept and a portion is missing. The table includes about 160,000 clones, just under 95% detected once. The source material was blood. This chain joins TRBV6-5 and TRBJ2-7; D not certain. The receptor comes from a woman aged 40 to 50 in good health. In nucleotides, the CDR3 is TGTGCCAGCAGTTACTCGCGAGGATCCTACGAGCAGTACTTC. This translates into CASSYSRGSYEQYF.